This T cell receptor beta chain was identified during a study of shared clonotypes between healthy human individuals. Whole-study findings and limits: Non-shared clonotypes had lower generation probabilities than those shared by all four donors.

Concerning this clone: Its cognate antigen is unknown.

Here immunoSEQ multiplex PCR was the method, and the copy in TCRdb shows in-frame clones only, minus some. This table has a few million clones, about 92% appearing once. In germline, CDR1 is SGHDT, CDR2 YYEEEE. The CDR3 has 14 amino acids. Between the trimmed V and J ends, which lost 4 bases and 7 bases, there was a span of 18 bases. Sequencing input: naive CD4+ T cells from PBMCs. The subset: CD45RA+ positively selected. This chain connects TRBV5-6 to TRBJ2-7; D is uncertain. The origin of this receptor is a man younger than 30 in good health. Some clones in this sample may be carry-over from other donors' samples. The CDR3 region is CASSGRRLFGEQYF. The CDR3 bases are TGTGCCAGCAGCGGAAGGCGTCTTTTCGGGGAGCAGTACTTC. The variable domain in full, with the rest retrieved from reference TRBV5-6 and TRBJ2-7, is DAGVTQSPTHLIKTRGQQVTLRCSPKSGHDTVSWYQQALGQGPQFIFQYYEEEERQRGNFPDRFSGHQFPNYSSELNVNALLLGDSALYLCASSGRRLFGEQYFGPGTRLTVT.